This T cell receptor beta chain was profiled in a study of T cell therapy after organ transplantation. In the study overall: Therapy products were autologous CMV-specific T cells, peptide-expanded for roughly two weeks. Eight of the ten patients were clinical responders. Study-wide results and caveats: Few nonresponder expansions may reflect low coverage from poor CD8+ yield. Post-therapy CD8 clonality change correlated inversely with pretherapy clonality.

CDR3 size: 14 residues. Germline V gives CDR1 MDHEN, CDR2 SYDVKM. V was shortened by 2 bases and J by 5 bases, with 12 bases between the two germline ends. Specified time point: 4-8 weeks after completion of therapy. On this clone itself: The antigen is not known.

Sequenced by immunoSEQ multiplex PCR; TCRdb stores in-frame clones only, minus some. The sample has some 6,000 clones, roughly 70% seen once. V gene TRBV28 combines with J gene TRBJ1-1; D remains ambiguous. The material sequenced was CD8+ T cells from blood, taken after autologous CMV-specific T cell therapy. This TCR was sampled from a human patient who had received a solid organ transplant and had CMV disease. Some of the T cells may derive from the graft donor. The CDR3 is CASSLPRRRTEAFF. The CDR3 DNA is TGTGCCAGCAGTTTACCCAGGCGGCGAACTGAAGCTTTCTTT.